Listed below are T cell receptor beta chains from one sample, sequenced in a study of blood T cell repertoires in COVID-19. The table came from immunoSEQ multiplex PCR; TCRdb's copy has only in-frame clones and leaves some out. The data show around 78,000 clones, with over 75% seen just once and 5% to 6.5% held by the top ten. Sequencing used peripheral blood. The origin of the receptors is a man aged 50-60 years with active COVID-19. The CDR3 runs from the conserved cysteine through the conserved F or W.

CASRLDRGNSPLHF	TRBV7-2	TRBJ1-6
CASSPDRGPVYGYTF	TRBV4-1	TRBJ1-2
CASSPGLADETQYF	TRBV5-6	TRBJ2-5
CAWSPRQGALSNTEAFF	TRBV30	TRBJ1-1
CAISDNRWGVGQPQHF	TRBV10-3	TRBJ1-5
CASSVTGLATEAFF	TRBV9	TRBJ1-1
CASRSRGLHGYTF	TRBV27	TRBJ1-2
CSARQGAEAFF	TRBV20-1	TRBJ1-1
CASSLYGDGGYTF	TRBV7-3	TRBJ1-2
CASSAGFNYGYTF	TRBV9	TRBJ1-2
CASSRTGGLDEQYF	TRBV4-1	TRBJ2-7
CASSSGTGRRGQYF	TRBV6-6	TRBJ2-7
CSVAKDRANEKLFF	TRBV29-1	TRBJ1-4
CAWRGGPGAPHSYEQYF	TRBV30	TRBJ2-7
CASSLQLAGGADEQFF	TRBV4-3	TRBJ2-1
CASSLDWNTEAFF	TRBV11-3	TRBJ1-1
CASSSTGGLGDTQYF	TRBV7-7	TRBJ2-3
CTSSQVVQGPKRTDTQYF	TRBV1	TRBJ2-3
CATRYAGGGTGELFF	TRBV15	TRBJ2-2
CAWERFSAEKLFF	TRBV30	TRBJ1-4
CASKRTSGGDEQFF	TRBV7-2	TRBJ2-1
CASSLAVVGTGIGTEAFF	TRBV5-1	TRBJ1-1
CASRRLAELGEQYF	TRBV18	TRBJ2-7
CASSLGQTVNQPQHF	TRBV7-9	TRBJ1-5
CASSFREGPADTQYF	TRBV5-4	TRBJ2-3
CASTGIAGNTIYF	TRBV2	TRBJ1-3
CASSLGPKGEKLFF	TRBV7-2	TRBJ1-4
CATSRGYPGTGGTGELFF	TRBV15	TRBJ2-2
CASSPLIGTSGESYEQYF	TRBV18	TRBJ2-7
CASRYRTGLKAFF	TRBV6-5	TRBJ1-1
CATSGLGNSGPRQYF	TRBV24-1	TRBJ2-3
CASSFRASSYNEQFF	TRBV11-2	TRBJ2-1
CASSPEGVRGETQYF	TRBV7-2	TRBJ2-5
CASSIGTGQETQYF	TRBV7-3	TRBJ2-5
CSVAPGGSGNTIYF	TRBV29-1	TRBJ1-3
CASSHGGSGSSQPQHF	TRBV6-2/TRBV6-3	TRBJ1-5
CASSSLYTGNTIYF	TRBV6-5	TRBJ1-3
CASSSSRVARTYNEQFF	TRBV28	TRBJ2-1
CASSPWTSGSSEQYF	TRBV14	TRBJ2-7
CASSEQVFGELFF	TRBV6-1	TRBJ2-2
CASSPDSKNTEAFF	TRBV18	TRBJ1-1
CASSLPSSTDTQYF	TRBV5-1	TRBJ2-3
CASSDSGGPYNEQFF	TRBV6-5	TRBJ2-1
CSAKGTGWVAEAFF	TRBV29-1	TRBJ1-1
CASSSQGNNEQYF	TRBV7-9	TRBJ2-7
CASSLWTSGETDTQYF	TRBV5-6	TRBJ2-3
CASSSDSNQPQHF	TRBV28	TRBJ1-5
CASSQDSLYNEQFF	TRBV18	TRBJ2-1
CASGPGGGVERNTGELFF	TRBV12-5	TRBJ2-2
CSVERGTGGNTGELFF	TRBV29-1	TRBJ2-2
CASSVDRGGQETQYF	TRBV9	TRBJ2-5
CASSSLPSGTQETQYF	TRBV5-1	TRBJ2-5
CASWGLAIAYEQYF	TRBV2	TRBJ2-7
CASSVVAKRSSYNEQFF	TRBV19	TRBJ2-1
CASSQTGKSGNTIYF	TRBV5-1	TRBJ1-3